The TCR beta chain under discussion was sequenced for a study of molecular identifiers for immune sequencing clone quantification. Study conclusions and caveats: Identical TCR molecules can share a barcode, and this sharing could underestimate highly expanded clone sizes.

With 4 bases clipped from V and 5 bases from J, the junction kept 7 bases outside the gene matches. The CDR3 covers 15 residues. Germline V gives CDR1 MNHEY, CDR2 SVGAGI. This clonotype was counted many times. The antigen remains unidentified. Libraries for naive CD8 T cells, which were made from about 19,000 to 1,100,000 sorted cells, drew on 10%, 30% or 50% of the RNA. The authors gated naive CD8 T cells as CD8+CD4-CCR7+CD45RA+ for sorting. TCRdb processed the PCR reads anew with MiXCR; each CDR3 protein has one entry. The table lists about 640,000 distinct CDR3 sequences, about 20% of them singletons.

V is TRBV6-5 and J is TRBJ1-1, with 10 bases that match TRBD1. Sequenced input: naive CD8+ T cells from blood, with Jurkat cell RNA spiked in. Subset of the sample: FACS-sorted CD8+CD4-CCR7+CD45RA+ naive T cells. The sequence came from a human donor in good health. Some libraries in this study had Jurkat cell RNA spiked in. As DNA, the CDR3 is TGTGCCAGCAGTTCCGGACAGGGGGAAGATACTGAAGCTTTCTTT. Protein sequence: CASSSGQGEDTEAFF.